The present entry profiles one TCR beta chain with its context. Antigen specificity is unknown. V dropped 0 bases and J dropped 2 bases, with 14 bases sitting between them. This CDR3 has 16 residues. Germline V lookup: CDR1 SGHRS, CDR2 YFSETQ. This specimen belongs to a study of beta chain features in type 1 diabetes. In the study overall: Sorted cells from all samples, numbering over 85,000,000, were examined. Notes on the study in general: Moderately but significantly shorter TCRB CDR3s were found in Type 1 diabetes patients in all four CD4+ subsets.

The authors took one heparinised blood draw, averaging about 120 mL, from each donor. CD45RO/CCR7/CD25/CD127/CD95/CD27 separated CD4+ naive, central memory, regulatory and stem cell-like memory cells by sorting. Every isolated RNA sample was fully reverse transcribed, so sequencing captured expressed TCRB transcripts. Naive, central memory and regulatory T cell samples came to a mean of roughly 4 million reads. Sequenced by immunoSEQ multiplex PCR; TCRdb stores in-frame clones only, minus some. The sample comprises 250,000 to 300,000 clones, around 24% of which are singletons, and roughly 0.013% rests with the top ten.

The clonotype was recovered from a woman in her 30s with type 1 diabetes. This rearrangement joins TRBV5-1 to TRBJ1-1, with D uncertain. The sequenced sample consisted of naive CD4+ T cells from blood. The CDR3: CASSLANGAPNTEAFF. For the CDR3, the DNA is TGCGCCAGCAGCTTGGCAAATGGAGCTCCTAACACTGAAGCTTTCTTT.